This T cell receptor beta chain was sequenced for a study of T cell repertoires in cytomegalovirus infection (dated by TCRdb to the late 2010s). Context from the whole study: Donor HLA type was relevant to the analysis, because carriage of CMV infection together with the matching HLA type was indicated by public TCR beta signatures. General study outcomes and caveats: The ex vivo response was dominated by HLA-C-restricted CMV-specific TCR beta clonotypes, and the single most frequent clonotype in two of eight donors was supplied by these HLA-C-restricted clonotypes. In both this cohort and an independent cohort of more than 350 donors, the cumulative frequency of public TCR beta family members distinguished carriers of CMV infection plus the relevant HLA type.

CDR1 and CDR2 are read off the germline V gene (reference sequence) as DFQATT and SNEGSKA. The CDR3 holds 14 amino acids from the cysteine to the phenylalanine. Only CDR3 DNA is held: 42 bases, read in frame from base 1. V is clipped by 0 bases and J by 1 base, and the sequence between their germline boundaries is 10 bases long. This clonotype appeared a few times. What this receptor recognizes is not known. No much larger clonotype is one base removed from it; base qualities were not supplied. Instrument used: Illumina HiSeq 1500. TCRdb applied fastp at Q25 and MiXCR to the public reads, then kept only in-frame beta chains. CDR3 protein duplicates are merged, each entry listing the most common genes and DNA. The sample records a few hundred thousand distinct CDR3 sequences, under 25% of which are singletons. Clones ranked in the top ten supply roughly 18% of the sample.

Sequences were obtained from CD8+ T cells from PBMCs. This TCR derives from a human donor in good health (CMV status not recorded). Some clones in this sample may be carry-over from other donors' samples. In this chain, TRBV20-1 is recombined with TRBJ2-7; the D gene is possibly TRBD1 or TRBD2, with 6 bases matching each. The CDR3 region has the sequence CSAREQGTSYEQYF. The nucleotide sequence reads TGCAGTGCTAGAGAGCAGGGGACTTCCTACGAGCAGTACTTC.